The text below deals with one T cell receptor beta chain. The target of this receptor is not known. Base-call qualities are not available, and no considerably larger clone is one nucleotide away. Libraries came from the immunoSEQ multiplex PCR assay. For the multiplex PCR, a mixture combining 60 forward primers for TCR Vbeta segments and 13 reverse primers for TCR Jbeta segments was used. A multiplex PCR assay on genomic DNA amplified the CDR3 region of rearranged TCR beta genes. On the Illumina HiSeq System, the amplified TCR beta libraries were sequenced as 87-base-pair reads. Per the original workflow: Across the 500 to 750 repertoires, a later analysis counted tens of millions of unique TCR beta chains, 9 million to 14 million of which were shared by at least two donors. A nearest-neighbor algorithm error-corrected the raw reads and collapsed the reads into unique sequences, merging closely related sequences to remove PCR and sequencing errors. V, D and J gene segments were assigned by aligning CDR3 sequences to IMGT reference sequences. Each retained sequence needed at least a six-nucleotide match to both a V gene segment and a J gene segment. Rearrangements were called productive when the CDR3 lacked stop codons and stayed in frame with V and J; all others were non-productive. CDR3 was defined according to IMGT convention as the region running from the second conserved V-encoded cysteine to the conserved J-encoded phenylalanine. In an earlier analysis of roughly 580 of the donors, sequences lacking an unambiguous match to a single V gene segment were excluded. In an earlier analysis of some 590 of the donors, V segments were called functional above 56.7% productive rearrangements and were called segregating when the between-donor standard deviation exceeded 5%. A statistical classification framework was built for diagnosing cytomegalovirus status from the catalog of TCR beta chain sequences. A later analysis assigned V and J genes by comparing TCR nucleotide sequences with IMGT/GENE-DB human TR gene sequences. Using the TCRdist pipeline, a later analysis assigned CDR3 sequences along with most-parsimonious VDJ recombination scenarios. A later analysis defined each TCR beta chain by its CDR3 amino acid sequence plus V-gene family, and excluded reads lacking a unique V-gene family. A later analysis removed several hundred highly shared, low-generation-probability nucleotide sequences to deal with suspected cross-contamination and a sequencing artifact. In a later analysis, a clonal expansion index was calculated for each public chain from normalized within-repertoire ranks of inferred template counts. In a later analysis, generation probabilities were computed with a VDJ recombination model fitted to out-of-frame rearrangements, and the resulting probabilities were checked against IGoR. In a later analysis, TCR-TCR, TCR-HLA and TCR-CMV co-occurrence was scored with hypergeometric tests, and a repertoire-size bias correction was applied to TCR pairs. A later analysis estimated false discovery rates by permuting HLA or CMV assignments 20 times. A later analysis grouped co-occurring TCRs with DBSCAN, adding TCRdist sequence similarity when clustering within HLA-allele-positive subsets. Repertoires with fewer than 30,000 or more than 120,000 public chains were left out of co-occurrence clustering, as were a few repertoires with anomalous nucleotide sharing. TCRdb's version of the immuneACCESS table is confined to in-frame rearrangements and falls short of the full clone set. An unresolved V gene accounts for under half of the shortfall where checked; the remainder is of unknown origin. The D gene and trimming were derived from the DNA, and the V and J assignments and clone size from that table. Recorded for this sample are 100,000 to 150,000 clones; about 79% of them occurred a single time. The ten largest account for 2.5% to 3.5% of the sample.

The data derive from a study of cytomegalovirus exposure and HLA in healthy donors (dated by TCRdb to about 2017). Concerning the study at large: In an earlier analysis of approximately 640 of the donors, 250 to 350 Gb of sequence data and 90 million to 120 million unique TCR beta sequences from about 190 million T cells were reported. The study combined high-throughput TCR immunosequencing, statistical association of individual TCRs with disease status, and machine learning to predict cytomegalovirus infection status. A later genetic analysis took genome-wide SNP genotypes for about 55% of the 666 donors and used that subset as a discovery cohort. A later analysis re-analyzed previously published TCR beta repertoires from roughly 600 donors and added high-resolution HLA genotyping to study TCR occurrence patterns. Among the roughly 370 genotyped donors, about 83% belonged to the genetic ancestry cluster associated with self-reported Caucasian donors. Several DR-DQ haplotypes were treated as single units for association and clustering because of strong linkage in the cohort. HLA typing covered class I and class II loci at four-digit resolution. Besides the first cohort of 666 subjects, a separate validation cohort made up of around 120 different subjects was used. The study profiled the T cell repertoires of some 610 subjects by immunosequencing and related them to cytomegalovirus serostatus. The study aimed to test whether cataloging public T cell receptors could reveal signatures of past pathogen exposure. The later analysis used no new phenotypic data to find candidate immune exposures, relying instead on TCR beta sequences and their occurrence across donors. To decide whether each TCR beta V gene segment behaved as functional or pseudogenic, an earlier analysis of some 600 of the donors relied on high-throughput TCR beta sequencing. Typing coverage differed by locus: A, B, C, DRB1 and DQB1 were typed in roughly 629-640 donors, DQA1 in 522, DPA1 in around 600, and DPB1 in 472. Every discovery cohort repertoire had been produced on one sequencing platform. Across around 400 genotyped donors of the cohort, an average of about 240,000 unique TCR beta nucleotide sequences per donor were sequenced, and about a sixth of those sequences were non-productive. Alongside the repertoire data, information on donor age, sex, ethnicity and CMV serostatus was compiled. Roughly 290 gigabases of sequencing data and approximately 92 million unique TCR sequences made up an early release that covered under 750 HLA-typed donors. Study-wide findings and limitations: A later genetic analysis reported fewer N-insertions in productive TCRs among donors in an Asian-associated ancestry cluster than the roughly 720-donor mean. HLA typing was unavailable for some donors at each locus, so association tests used only the typed subset. Three of the identified cytomegalovirus-associated TCR beta chains were confirmed in vitro to be specific for cytomegalovirus antigens. In both the original and validation cohorts, the classifier was reported to diagnose cytomegalovirus status with high specificity and sensitivity. A further reported finding was that TCR beta sequences accurately predicted the HLA-A and HLA-B alleles for most subjects in the first cohort. The authors suggested that the approach could potentially be extended to other disease states and immunological phenotypes. When HLA alleles, especially DR and DQ, strongly co-occurred, TCR associations were difficult to assign to individual alleles. In an earlier analysis of around 600 of the donors, most TCR beta V segments appeared in productive rearrangements about 87% or about 30% of the time, broadly matching IMGT annotations. Correlated functional status among segregating V segments might reflect linkage disequilibrium, but an unknown experimental factor could not be ruled out. A later genetic analysis associated a missense DCLRE1C variant with V-gene and J-gene trimming of TCR beta chains, and an independent cohort replicated the association. In a later analysis, TCR association rates were found to vary across HLA loci, with the most associated TCRs seen for DRB1 alleles and the fewest for HLA-C alleles. CMV serostatus was the only immune exposure information available for the cohort. In a later analysis, HLA-associated TCR beta chains showed more clonal expansion and lower generation probabilities than non-associated chains that were equally common. The sequencing pipeline was judged likely to have produced a cluster of highly shared sequence variants as a technical artifact. A total of roughly 160 TCR beta chains were listed by the study as associated with cytomegalovirus. At a false discovery rate of 0.05, a later analysis linked around 15,000 TCR beta sequences to specific HLA alleles. The presence/absence analyses assumed that sequencing depth was roughly uniform across donors, and that assumption may not be true. In a later analysis, most CMV-associated TCR beta chains were found to appear HLA-restricted, with HLA associations seemingly driven largely by CMV exposure. In a later analysis, several top co-occurrence clusters were reported to appear linked to parvovirus B19, influenza, CMV and Epstein-Barr virus. While some public TCRs were present in many individuals, most TCR sequences turned up only very rarely across donors. Some IMGT-functional V segments, including TRBV6-2 and TRBV6-3, could not be told apart with the 87-base-pair reads, so those segments were excluded. Because counts were too low, about 18 rarely observed V segments, including chromosome 9 orphons, were excluded from the earlier analysis of around 640 of the donors. In this cohort, only TCR beta chains were sequenced, and detectable features were limited by the absence of alpha or paired-chain data.

In total, just over 650 healthy bone marrow donors made up the cohort. Cohort members were all nominally healthy when sampled, although unrecorded immune exposures were likely present. The donor tested CMV seropositive, placing the donor among the 310 or so seropositive members of the cohort. Every donor gave a peripheral blood sample, and the peripheral blood mononuclear cells from that sample were used for TCR beta sequencing. The Qiagen DNeasy Blood Extraction Kit was used to extract genomic DNA from the blood cell samples. The germline V gene encodes CDR1 SNHLY and CDR2 FYNNEI. Inclusive of the bounding cysteine and phenylalanine, the CDR3 is 13 residues long. Of all the DNA, just the CDR3 is kept, 39 bases in frame from base 1. The junction shows trimming of 2 bases on V and 4 bases on J, plus 9 bases between the germline ends.

Here the chain combines TRBV2 and TRBJ2-7; perhaps TRBD2 is the D gene, with 5 bases matching. This TCR was recovered from a woman between 18 and 29 years old in good health and CMV-seropositive. Sequencing was done on a sample of PBMCs. The bases read TGTGCCAGCAGTGAAACACTAGGGTACGAGCAGTACTTC. The encoded protein is CASSETLGYEQYF.